This entry concerns a single T cell receptor beta chain. The data stem from a study of blood T cell repertoires in COVID-19. Libraries were prepared by immunoSEQ multiplex PCR; TCRdb keeps only in-frame clonotypes and omits some of them. The data contain about 330,000 clones, around 87% of them seen just once; the ten biggest clones take up roughly 5%. Germline V lookup: CDR1 KGHSH, CDR2 LQKENI. There are 11 residues in the CDR3. Trimming removed 6 bases from V and 6 bases from J; junction bases left unmatched: 1. Adults between roughly 18 and 95 years of age took part from under 25 US areas. The chain couples TRBV18 to TRBJ2-7; 8 bases are a match to TRBD1. Sequenced sample: PBMCs or T cells enriched from blood (not recorded which). The clonotype comes from a woman in her 30s who had recovered from COVID-19. The CDR3 sequence: CASSTGGEQYF. The DNA of the CDR3 is TGTGCCAGCTCCACAGGGGGCGAGCAGTACTTC.